The clone carrying this TCR beta chain was detected many times. What it recognizes is unknown. The data originate from a study of T cells in Graves' hyperthyroidism and ophthalmopathy. The study's findings and limits: Within blood appeared most thyroid clonotypes that had expanded above 0.001.

What was amplified from RNA transcripts were TCR beta CDR3 regions. Researchers ran a first-round RT-PCR on the TCR CDR3 using the HTBI primer set. TCRdb re-called the multiplex PCR reads with MiXCR, one entry per CDR3 protein. The sample consists of 540,000 or so distinct CDR3 sequences, 35% to 55% of them appearing once. The germline gives CDR1 KGHDR, CDR2 SFDVKD. Trimming cost V 7 bases and J 4 bases, with 7 bases left between them. The CDR3 runs 13 residues. Sequencing input: peripheral blood or thyroid tissue (not recorded which). The clonotype originates from an adult woman with Graves' disease, either hyperthyroidism or ophthalmopathy (not recorded which). The chain employs TRBV24-1 and TRBJ2-6; D unclear. The CDR3, as DNA: TGTGCCACCAGGGGATCCGGGGCCAACGTCCTGACTTTC. Translating gives CATRGSGANVLTF.